A single sample gave rise to the 26 T cell receptor beta chains below, sequenced in a study of TIL therapy for anti-PD-1-resistant metastatic lung cancer. Time point noted: pre-treatment sample, taken before nivolumab and TIL therapy. This was the immunoSEQ v3 assay. Method: immunoSEQ multiplex PCR; TCRdb's copy keeps in-frame clones and lacks some. The data contain some 60,000 clones, approximately 69% of them singletons. This specimen consisted of blood, obtained at baseline. The receptors come from a person aged 25-85 years with non-small cell lung cancer.

The V and J genes are TRBV2 and TRBJ1-1; D is uncertain. This CDR3 region has 11 residues. V shed 6 bases and J shed 5 bases, with 7 bases lying between them. Germline lookup yields CDR1 SNHLY and CDR2 FYNNEI. CDR3 in amino acids: CASRYQTEAFF. CDR3 DNA sequence: TGTGCCAGCAGGTATCAGACTGAAGCTTTCTTT.

The V call is TRBV7-9, the J call TRBJ2-5; D is unresolved. V lost 5 bases, J lost 1 base, and 8 bases lay in between. The CDR3 runs 13 residues. CDR1 and CDR2 (germline): SEHNR, FQNEAQ (reference sequence). CDR3 in DNA: TGTGCCAGCAGCCCCGAGAGCCAAGAGACCCAGTACTTC. Translated, it gives CASSPESQETQYF.

The V and J genes are TRBV10-2 and TRBJ2-2; D call uncertain. The CDR3 consists of 11 residues. Germline V gene sequence: CDR1 WSHSY, CDR2 SAAADI. V was shortened by 10 bases and J by 6 bases, with 9 bases between the two germline ends. CDR3 in amino acids: CATEAAGELFF. CDR3 sequence (DNA): TGCGCCACAGAGGCGGCCGGGGAGCTGTTTTTT.

This clone was detected a few times. The genes are TRBV7-3 and TRBJ2-1, with TRBD2 identical over 11 bases. The junction had 4 bases not matched to a gene; V was cut back by 6 bases and J by 9 bases. CDR1 and CDR2 (germline): SGHTA, FQGTGA. The CDR3 extends over 13 amino acids. CDR3: CASSSGLAGEQFF. The CDR3 coding sequence is TGTGCCAGCAGTTCTGGACTAGCGGGTGAGCAGTTCTTC.

The table lists this clone with a few counts. V gene TRBV11-1 combines with J gene TRBJ1-1; no firm D call. Trimming stripped 4 bases from V and 4 bases from J, with 13 bases between. Germline V CDR1 and CDR2: SGHAT, FQDESV (reference sequence). The CDR3 spans 14 residues. The CDR3 nucleotides are TGTGCCAGCAGCTCACCAGGACTGGGCACTGAAGCTTTCTTT. Amino acid sequence: CASSSPGLGTEAFF.

The chain combines TRBV28 with TRBJ1-1; TRBD1 matches 9 bases. This CDR3 spans 15 amino acids. The germline CDR1 and CDR2 sequences are MDHEN and SYDVKM. V lost 4 bases to trimming and J lost 4 bases; unmatched junction nucleotides: 7. The CDR3 nucleotides read TGTGCCAGCAGTTCCTCCGGGACAGGGTTCACTGAAGCTTTCTTT. Protein sequence: CASSSSGTGFTEAFF.

V usage is TRBV7-6 and J usage is TRBJ2-7; D gene unclear. The CDR3 is 14 amino acids. Trimming took 1 base from V and 6 from J, leaving 13 bases between them. The germline V gene has CDR1 SGHVS and CDR2 FNYEAQ. In DNA form, the CDR3 reads TGTGCCAGCAGCTTAGGGGATATTGCAAGCGAGCAGTACTTC. Protein product: CASSLGDIASEQYF.

The CDR3 DNA follows: TGTGCCAGCAAGGGCGGGAGGAGCTCCTACAATGAGCAGTTCTTC. Its translation: CASKGGRSSYNEQFF. This chain joins TRBV7-9 and TRBJ2-1; 8 bases fit TRBD2. This CDR3 is 15 amino acids long. The ends lost 7 bases at V and 0 bases at J; junction bases unmatched: 5. CDR1 is SEHNR and CDR2 is FQNEAQ in the germline V gene (reference sequence). The full variable domain, rest sourced from reference TRBV7-9 and TRBJ2-1, is DTGVSQNPRHKITKRGQNVTFRCDPISEHNRLYWYRQTLGQGPEFLTYFQNEAQLEKSRLLSDRFSAERPKGSFSTLEIQRTEQGDSAMYLCASKGGRSSYNEQFFGPGTRLTVL.

In this sample, this clone turned up many times. The J gene is TRBJ1-2, the V gene TRBV19, with unresolved D. V was trimmed by 5 bases and J by 3 bases, leaving 10 bases between them. The CDR3 is made up of 13 amino acids. Germline-derived CDR1 and CDR2 are LNHDA and SQIVND (reference sequence). The CDR3 DNA follows: TGTGCCAGTAGTGTGGACGGCGACTATGGCTACACCTTC. Translating gives CASSVDGDYGYTF.

The genes are TRBV5-4 and TRBJ1-5; D gene uncertain. The CDR3 has 15 residues. CDR1 and CDR2 from the germline V gene are SGHNT and YYREEE (reference sequence). V lost 4 bases to trimming and J lost 2 bases, with 13 bases between them. This chain's CDR3 is CASSPGPLGNQPQHF. DNA for the CDR3: TGTGCCAGCAGCCCCGGGCCCCTGGGCAATCAGCCCCAGCATTTT.

This clone was seen only a few times. This chain joins TRBV23-1 and TRBJ2-2; D perhaps matches TRBD2 (6 bases). TRBV23-1 is an ORF, with its function uncertain. V shed 3 bases and J shed 5 bases, with 16 bases lying between them. CDR3 size: 16 residues. In DNA form, the CDR3 reads TGCGCCAGCAGTCATTCAGCCCCCGGGGGAACCGGGGAGCTGTTTTTT. This translates into CASSHSAPGGTGELFF.

The chain recombines TRBV7-9 with TRBJ2-7, with 9 bases identical to TRBD1. The ends lost 4 bases at V and 2 bases at J; junction bases unmatched: 0. Germline V CDR1 and CDR2: SEHNR, FQNEAQ (reference sequence). This CDR3 contains 13 residues. CDR3 DNA sequence: TGTGCCAGCAGCTGGGACAGGGCCTACGAGCAGTACTTC. Encoded protein: CASSWDRAYEQYF.

Here the CDR3 reads CAAGLAVNNEQFF. CDR3 DNA sequence: TGTGCCGCAGGGCTAGCGGTTAACAATGAGCAGTTCTTC. The chain is built from TRBV19 and TRBJ2-1; TRBD2 aligns across 7 bases. This CDR3 region has 13 residues. V gave up 11 bases and J gave up 5 bases; unmatched junction bases: 9. Germline V gene data show CDR1 as LNHDA and CDR2 as SQIVND (reference sequence).

This clone was seen a handful of times. The rearrangement joins TRBV6-1 to TRBJ2-3; D is uncertain. Germline CDR1 and CDR2: MNHNS and SASEGT. With 5 bases removed from V and 3 bases from J, the gap between germline ends came to 9 bases. CDR3 length: 13 residues. The CDR3 sequence: CASSHYVTDTQYF. CDR3 in DNA: TGTGCCAGCAGTCATTACGTGACAGATACGCAGTATTTT.

The CDR3 protein is CASRRDRLQEQYF. Here the CDR3 DNA reads TGTGCCAGCAGAAGGGACAGACTTCAAGAGCAGTACTTC. The V and J genes are TRBV27 and TRBJ2-7; 7 bases are a match to TRBD1. The junction had 9 bases not matched to a gene; V was cut back by 6 bases and J by 7 bases. CDR1 is MNHEY and CDR2 is SMNVEV in the germline V gene (reference sequence). The CDR3 extends over 13 amino acids.

A single count supports this clone. The chain joins TRBV4-2 to TRBJ2-1; D call uncertain. This CDR3 contains 13 residues. V lost 3 bases to trimming and J lost 6 bases, with 9 bases between them. CDR1 LGHNA and CDR2 YNFKEQ come from the germline V gene. The CDR3 sequence: CASSQTGSNEQFF. The CDR3 nucleotides read TGTGCCAGCAGCCAGACGGGCTCCAATGAGCAGTTCTTC.

The V gene is TRBV20-1, the J gene TRBJ1-1; unclear D gene. The CDR3 extends over 11 amino acids. The germline CDR1 and CDR2 sequences are DFQATT and SNEGSKA (reference sequence). The V and J ends lost 6 bases and 2 bases respectively, with 7 bases between them. CDR3 amino acids: CSAPINTEAFF. CDR3 coding DNA: TGCAGTGCCCCTATCAACACTGAAGCTTTCTTT.

The chain is built from TRBV4-1 and TRBJ1-5; tentative D call: TRBD1 (5 bases). The germline V and J ends were trimmed by 0 bases and 2 bases, with 17 bases remaining between them. The V gene's germline CDR1 is MGHRA and CDR2 YSYEKL. The CDR3 is 18 amino acids. CDR3 loop: CASSQDPGGGRGNQPQHF. The CDR3 DNA sequence: TGCGCCAGCAGCCAAGATCCGGGGGGAGGAAGAGGCAATCAGCCCCAGCATTTT.

This clone was seen a handful of times. The rearrangement uses TRBV7-9 and TRBJ1-6, with TRBD1 identical over 9 bases. This CDR3 is 15 amino acids long. Germline V CDR1 and CDR2: SEHNR, FQNEAQ (reference sequence). V was pared by 5 bases and J by 8 bases, with 7 bases of the junction left unmatched. The CDR3 bases are TGTGCCAGCAGCCCACCGGGACAGGGTTATTCACCCCTCCACTTT. Its translation is CASSPPGQGYSPLHF.

The rearrangement links TRBV28 to TRBJ1-1, with 9 bases fitting TRBD1. The CDR3 spans 13 residues. Germline loops: CDR1 MDHEN, CDR2 SYDVKM. V lost 5 bases and J lost 10; bases outside the gene matches: 8. CDR3 sequence (DNA): TGTGCCAGCAGTCTCGGACAGGGGATAACAGCTTTCTTT. Protein sequence: CASSLGQGITAFF.

The rearrangement links TRBV15 to TRBJ1-1; D remains unclear. Germline V gives CDR1 LNHNV, CDR2 YYDKDF (reference sequence). Trimming took 0 bases from V and 11 from J, leaving 13 bases between them. The CDR3 has 13 residues. The CDR3 sequence is CATSRDQRGNAFF. CDR3 sequence (DNA): TGTGCCACCAGCAGAGATCAGCGAGGGAACGCTTTCTTT.

The V gene is TRBV6-5, the J gene TRBJ2-2; weak D call: TRBD2 (5 bases). V gave up 2 bases and J gave up 1 base, with 8 bases separating them. The CDR3 totals 15 residues. The germline V gene has CDR1 MNHEY and CDR2 SVGAGI. CDR3 coding DNA: TGTGCCAGCAGTTACCAGGCGGGGAACACCGGGGAGCTGTTTTTT. It is translated as CASSYQAGNTGELFF.

This clone appeared once. V and J are TRBV7-8 and TRBJ1-3; tentative D call: TRBD1 (6 bases). Germline lookup yields CDR1 SGHVS and CDR2 FQNEAQ. V was trimmed by 5 bases and J by 0 bases, leaving 11 bases between them. The CDR3 has 15 residues. CDR3 amino acids: CASSQTGISGNTIYF. CDR3 DNA sequence: TGTGCCAGCAGCCAGACAGGCATCTCTGGAAACACCATATATTTT.

The V and J genes are TRBV5-4 and TRBJ2-7; no clear D gene. The CDR3 extends over 12 amino acids. The germline CDR1 and CDR2 sequences are SGHNT and YYREEE (reference sequence). Deletions cut 4 bases from V and 4 bases from J, with 9 bases between. The CDR3 protein is CASSLRDYEQYF. In DNA form, the CDR3 reads TGTGCCAGCAGCCTGCGAGATTACGAGCAGTACTTC.

In DNA form, the CDR3 reads TGTGCCTGGAGTCCTAGGGGCACAGATACGCAGTATTTT. Its protein is CAWSPRGTDTQYF. J is TRBJ2-3 and V is TRBV30; D remains unclear. Germline assignment: CDR1 GTSNPN and CDR2 SVGIG (reference sequence). V was trimmed by 2 bases and J by 1 base, leaving 7 bases between them. CDR3 length: 13 amino acids. Combining the CDR3 with reference TRBV30 and TRBJ2-3 gives the whole variable domain SQTIHQWPATLVQPVGSPLSLECTVEGTSNPNLYWYRQAAGRGLQLLFYSVGIGQISSEVPQNLSASRPQDRQFILSSKKLLLSDSGFYLCAWSPRGTDTQYFGPGTRLTVL.

The J gene is TRBJ1-2, the V gene TRBV10-3; D gene unclear. The CDR3 sequence is 14 residues long. V lost 3 bases and J 0 bases, leaving 8 bases between the germline ends. Germline values: CDR1 ENHRY, CDR2 SYGVKD. The DNA of the CDR3 is TGTGCCATCAGTGACTGGGGAACTAACTATGGCTACACCTTC. This sequence encodes CAISDWGTNYGYTF.